The 6 T cell receptor beta chains given below trace back to one sample, sequenced in a study of vaccination effects on CD4 cells after COVID-19. Generated by immunoSEQ multiplex PCR, the TCRdb table keeps only in-frame clones and is missing some. The sample has fewer than 25,000 clones, roughly 76% seen once. The antigens these receptors bind are not known. Antigen-specific CD4+ T cell clonotypes were called by their expansion after viral peptide-pool culture in ViraFEST. Culturing for around eleven days preceded CD4+ T cell isolation. Confirmation by PCR established that the person had SARS-CoV-2 infection between March and December 2020. The sequenced sample was CD4+ T cells from PBMCs cultured with SARS-CoV-2 spike peptides, obtained before COVID-19 vaccination. The receptors shown here come from a human donor who had a prior SARS-CoV-2 infection.

The chain combines TRBV19 with TRBJ2-7; D not resolved. This CDR3 has 15 amino acids. V lost 3 bases and J lost 2, with 14 bases in between. Germline V gene data show CDR1 as LNHDA and CDR2 as SQIVND (reference sequence). CDR3 nucleotide sequence: TGTGCCAGTAGTATCCAATCCCGCCCAGCCTACGAGCAGTACTTC. The encoded protein is CASSIQSRPAYEQYF.

This clone has only one observation. The chain recombines TRBV5-5 with TRBJ2-7; 8 bases agree with TRBD1. This CDR3 contains 14 residues. Germline CDR1 and CDR2: SGHKS and YYEKEE (reference sequence). The V gene end was trimmed by 3 bases and the J gene end by 8 bases; junction bases not matched to a gene: 10. The DNA of the CDR3 is TGTGCCAGCAGCTCCGGGACAGGTAGATCGCAGCAGTACTTC. Amino acid sequence: CASSSGTGRSQQYF.

This rearrangement joins TRBV29-1 to TRBJ1-5; D possibly corresponds to TRBD1 (5 bases). This CDR3 region has 14 residues. Trimming shortened V by 6 bases and J by 5 bases, and 17 bases separated the two germline ends. CDR1 is SQVTM and CDR2 is ANQGSEA in the germline V gene. CDR3 region: CSVGMGGSDQPQHF. CDR3 nucleotide sequence: TGCAGCGTGGGGATGGGGGGGTCGGATCAGCCCCAGCATTTT.

The chain joins TRBV2 to TRBJ2-7, with a weak D call TRBD2 (6 bases). There are 13 residues in the CDR3. The germline CDR1 and CDR2 sequences are SNHLY and FYNNEI. Trimming cost V 5 bases and J 4 bases, with 12 bases left between them. CDR3 loop: CASSSGAGYEQYF. CDR3 nucleotide sequence: TGTGCCAGCAGTTCGGGAGCAGGGTACGAGCAGTACTTC.

This chain connects TRBV27 to TRBJ2-3, with D perhaps TRBD1 or TRBD2 (5 bases each). The germline gives CDR1 MNHEY, CDR2 SMNVEV (reference sequence). The CDR3 contains 17 residues. Trimming shortened V by 4 bases and J by 2 bases, and 19 bases separated the two germline ends. As DNA, the CDR3 is TGTGCCAGCAGTTATAAAGGGACGGATCTACCCACAGATACGCAGTATTTT. This codes for CASSYKGTDLPTDTQYF.

The DNA of the CDR3 is TGTGCCAGCAGCTTAACTCGGGGGGCCTATGGTGGGGAGCTGTTTTTT. It encodes CASSLTRGAYGGELFF. The rearrangement joins TRBV7-3 to TRBJ2-2; D is possibly TRBD2 (7 bases). V was pared by 0 bases and J by 8 bases, with 16 bases between. CDR1 and CDR2 from the germline V gene are SGHTA and FQGTGA. This CDR3 is 16 amino acids long.